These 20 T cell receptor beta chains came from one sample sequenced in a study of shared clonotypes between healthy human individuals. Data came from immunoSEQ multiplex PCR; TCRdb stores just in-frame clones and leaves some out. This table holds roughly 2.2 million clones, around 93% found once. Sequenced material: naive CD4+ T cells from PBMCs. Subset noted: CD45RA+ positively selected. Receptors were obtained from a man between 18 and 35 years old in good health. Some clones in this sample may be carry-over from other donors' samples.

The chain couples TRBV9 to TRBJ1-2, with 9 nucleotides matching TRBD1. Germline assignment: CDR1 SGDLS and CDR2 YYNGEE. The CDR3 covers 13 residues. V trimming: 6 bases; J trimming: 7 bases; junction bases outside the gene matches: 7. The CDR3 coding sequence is TGTGCCAGCAACCGGGACAGGGAAACTGGCTACACCTTC. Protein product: CASNRDRETGYTF.

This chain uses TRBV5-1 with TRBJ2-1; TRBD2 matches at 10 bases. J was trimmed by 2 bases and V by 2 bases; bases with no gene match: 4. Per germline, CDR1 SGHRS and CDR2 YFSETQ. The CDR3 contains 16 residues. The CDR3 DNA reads TGCGCCAGCAGCTTACTAGCGGGAATTACCTACAATGAGCAGTTCTTC. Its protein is CASSLLAGITYNEQFF.

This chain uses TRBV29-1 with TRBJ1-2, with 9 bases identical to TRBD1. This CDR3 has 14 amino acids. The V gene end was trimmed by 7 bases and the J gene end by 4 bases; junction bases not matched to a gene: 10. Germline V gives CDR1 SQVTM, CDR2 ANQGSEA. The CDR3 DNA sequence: TGCAGCGCTACCAGCGGGACAGGGAGCTATGGCTACACCTTC. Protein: CSATSGTGSYGYTF.

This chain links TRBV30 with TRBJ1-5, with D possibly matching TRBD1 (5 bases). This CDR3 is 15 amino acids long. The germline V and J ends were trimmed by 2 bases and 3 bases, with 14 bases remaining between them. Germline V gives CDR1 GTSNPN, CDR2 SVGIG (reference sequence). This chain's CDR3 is CAWSPPGTTNQPQHF. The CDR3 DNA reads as TGTGCCTGGAGTCCCCCCGGGACGACCAATCAGCCCCAGCATTTT.

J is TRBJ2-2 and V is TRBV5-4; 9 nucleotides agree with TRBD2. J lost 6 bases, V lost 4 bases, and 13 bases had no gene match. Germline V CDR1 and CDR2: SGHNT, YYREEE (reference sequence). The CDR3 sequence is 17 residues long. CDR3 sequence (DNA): TGTGCCAGCAGCCCAAAGATCTTAGCGGGAGATTCCGGGGAGCTGTTTTTT. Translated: CASSPKILAGDSGELFF.

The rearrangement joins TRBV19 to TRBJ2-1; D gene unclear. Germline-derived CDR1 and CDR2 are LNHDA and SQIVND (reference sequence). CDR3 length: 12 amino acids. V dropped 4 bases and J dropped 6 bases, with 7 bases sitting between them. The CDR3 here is CASSRTPNEQFF. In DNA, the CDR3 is TGTGCCAGTAGTAGAACCCCCAATGAGCAGTTCTTC.

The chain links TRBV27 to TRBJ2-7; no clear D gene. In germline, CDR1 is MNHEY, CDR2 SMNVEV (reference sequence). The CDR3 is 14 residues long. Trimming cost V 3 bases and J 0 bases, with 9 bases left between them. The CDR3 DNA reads TGTGCCAGCAGTTTGCAGTACAGCTCCTACGAGCAGTACTTC. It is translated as CASSLQYSSYEQYF.

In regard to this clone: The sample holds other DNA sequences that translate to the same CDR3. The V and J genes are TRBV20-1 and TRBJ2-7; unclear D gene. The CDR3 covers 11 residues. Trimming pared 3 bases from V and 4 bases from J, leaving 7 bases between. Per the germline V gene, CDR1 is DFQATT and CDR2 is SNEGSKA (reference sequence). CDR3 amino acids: CSASLGYEQYF. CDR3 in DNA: TGCAGTGCTAGCCTCGGTTACGAGCAGTACTTC.

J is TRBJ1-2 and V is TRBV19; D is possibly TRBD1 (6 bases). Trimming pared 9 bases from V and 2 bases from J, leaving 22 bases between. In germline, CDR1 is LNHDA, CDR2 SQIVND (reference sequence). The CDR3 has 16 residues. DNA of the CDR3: TGTGCCAGCAACGCCCCTTGGGGGGGCACCAACTATGGCTACACCTTC. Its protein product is CASNAPWGGTNYGYTF. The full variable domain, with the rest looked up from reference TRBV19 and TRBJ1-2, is DGGITQSPKYLFRKEGQNVTLSCEQNLNHDAMYWYRQDPGQGLRLIYYSQIVNDFQKGDIAEGYSVSREKKESFPLTVTSAQKNPTAFYLCASNAPWGGTNYGYTFGSGTRLTVV.

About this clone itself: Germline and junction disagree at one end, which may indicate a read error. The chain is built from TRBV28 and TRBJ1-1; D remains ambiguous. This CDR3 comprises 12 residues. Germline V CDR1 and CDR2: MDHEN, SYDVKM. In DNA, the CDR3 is TGTACCAGCAGTTTAGCTGCCACTGAAGCTTTCTTT. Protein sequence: CTSSLAATEAFF.

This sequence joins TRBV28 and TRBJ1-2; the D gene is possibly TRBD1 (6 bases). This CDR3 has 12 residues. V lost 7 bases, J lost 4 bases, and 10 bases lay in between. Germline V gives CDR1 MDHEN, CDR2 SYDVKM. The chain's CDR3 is CASTWGAYGYTF. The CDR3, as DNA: TGTGCCAGCACCTGGGGGGCCTATGGCTACACCTTC.

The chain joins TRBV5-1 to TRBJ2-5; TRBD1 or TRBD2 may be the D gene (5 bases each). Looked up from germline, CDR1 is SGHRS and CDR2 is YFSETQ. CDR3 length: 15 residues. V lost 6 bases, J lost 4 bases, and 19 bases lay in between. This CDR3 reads CASIRGREKGETQYF. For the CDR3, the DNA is TGCGCCAGCATTAGGGGCAGGGAGAAGGGAGAGACCCAGTACTTC.

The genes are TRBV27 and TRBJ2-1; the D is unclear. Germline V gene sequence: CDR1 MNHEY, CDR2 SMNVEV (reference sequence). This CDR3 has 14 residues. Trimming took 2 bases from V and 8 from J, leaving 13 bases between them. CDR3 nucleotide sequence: TGTGCCAGCAGTTTACGACGAGAAATCGATGAGCAGTTCTTC. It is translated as CASSLRREIDEQFF.

DNA for the CDR3: TGCGCCAGCAGCCAAGCACCGGGACAGGGGGCCTACGAGCAGTACTTC. This sequence encodes CASSQAPGQGAYEQYF. The genes are TRBV4-1 and TRBJ2-7; TRBD1 matches at 11 bases. Germline loops: CDR1 MGHRA, CDR2 YSYEKL. The trim removed 1 base at V and 2 bases at J, leaving 4 bases unmatched. The CDR3 has 16 residues.

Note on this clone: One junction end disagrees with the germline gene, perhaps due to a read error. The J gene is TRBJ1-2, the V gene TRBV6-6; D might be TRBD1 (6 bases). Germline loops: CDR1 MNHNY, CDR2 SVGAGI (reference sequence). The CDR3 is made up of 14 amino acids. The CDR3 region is CASSYQGFNYGHTF. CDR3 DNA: TGTGCCAGCAGTTATCAGGGGTTTAACTATGGCCACACCTTC.

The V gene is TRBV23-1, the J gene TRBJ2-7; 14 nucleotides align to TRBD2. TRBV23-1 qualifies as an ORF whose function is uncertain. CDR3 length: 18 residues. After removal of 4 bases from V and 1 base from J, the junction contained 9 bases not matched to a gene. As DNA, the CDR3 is TGCGCCAGCAGTCCGCCGACTAGCGGGAGGGAAACGTCCTACGAGCAGTACTTC. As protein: CASSPPTSGRETSYEQYF.

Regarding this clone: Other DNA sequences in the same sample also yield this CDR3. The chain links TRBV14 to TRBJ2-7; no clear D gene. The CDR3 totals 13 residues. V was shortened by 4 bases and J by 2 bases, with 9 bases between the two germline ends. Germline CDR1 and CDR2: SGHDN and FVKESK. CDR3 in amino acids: CASSLAGTYEQYF. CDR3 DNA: TGTGCCAGCAGCCTGGCTGGTACCTACGAGCAGTACTTC.

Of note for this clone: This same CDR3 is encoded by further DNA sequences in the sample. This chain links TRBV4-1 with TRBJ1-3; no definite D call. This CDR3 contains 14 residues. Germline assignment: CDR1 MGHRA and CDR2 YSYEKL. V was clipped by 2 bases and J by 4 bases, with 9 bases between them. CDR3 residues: CASSQPGSGNTIYF. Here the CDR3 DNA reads TGCGCCAGCAGCCAACCGGGGTCCGGAAACACCATATATTTT.

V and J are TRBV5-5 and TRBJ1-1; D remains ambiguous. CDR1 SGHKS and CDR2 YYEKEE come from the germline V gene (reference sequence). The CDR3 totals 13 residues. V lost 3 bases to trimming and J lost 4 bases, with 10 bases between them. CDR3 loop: CASSSSELTEAFF. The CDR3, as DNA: TGTGCCAGCAGCTCGTCAGAGCTCACTGAAGCTTTCTTT.

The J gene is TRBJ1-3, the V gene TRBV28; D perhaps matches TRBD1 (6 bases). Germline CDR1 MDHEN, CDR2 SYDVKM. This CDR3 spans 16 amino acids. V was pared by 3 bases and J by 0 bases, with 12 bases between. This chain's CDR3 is CASSFPGQSSGNTIYF. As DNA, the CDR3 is TGTGCCAGCAGTTTCCCCGGACAGAGCTCTGGAAACACCATATATTTT.